These 16 T cell receptor beta chains were all obtained from the same sample, sequenced in a study of CD8 T cells in ankylosing spondylitis. TCRdb itself ran the 5' RACE reads through MiXCR, one entry per CDR3 protein. The data contain some 130,000 distinct CDR3 sequences, more than 9.5% of them singletons. The sequenced sample consisted of blood, either unsorted or a sorted T cell fraction (not recorded which). The receptors originated from a female donor with ankylosing spondylitis or in good health (not recorded which).

A few counts support this clonotype. The gene calls are TRBV9 and TRBJ1-1; 10 nucleotides align to TRBD1. From germline, CDR1 is SGDLS and CDR2 YYNGEE. The CDR3 totals 15 residues. The junction had 4 bases not matched to a gene; V was cut back by 4 bases and J by 1 base. In nucleotides, the CDR3 is TGTGCCAGCAGCCCACGGGACAGGGGGAACACTGAAGCTTTCTTT. Translation: CASSPRDRGNTEAFF.

This clonotype has ten or more counts. CDR3 region: CASSYLSGTSTDTQYF. CDR3 DNA sequence: TGTGCCAGCAGTTACCTTAGCGGAACTAGCACAGATACGCAGTATTTT. This chain uses TRBV6-5 with TRBJ2-3, with D possibly TRBD2 on 6 matching bases. V lost 2 bases and J lost 0, with 12 bases in between. This CDR3 is 16 amino acids long. Per the germline V gene, CDR1 is MNHEY and CDR2 is SVGAGI.

This clonotype occurred many times. The chain carries TRBV28 and TRBJ1-1; D unresolved. Germline CDR1 is MDHEN and CDR2 is SYDVKM. Trimming removed 6 bases at V and 6 bases at J, with 8 bases between. The CDR3 runs to 11 residues. CDR3 sequence: CASSPEAEAFF. CDR3 nucleotide sequence: TGTGCCAGCAGCCCCGAGGCTGAAGCTTTCTTT.

This clonotype is a singleton in its sample. This may be a read error: a much more frequent sequence differs by one nucleotide. V is TRBV5-1 and J is TRBJ2-1; 7 nucleotides align to TRBD2. CDR1 is SGHRS, CDR2 YFSETQ, per germline. The CDR3 runs 13 residues. CDR3 nucleotide sequence: TGCGCCAGCAGGGCGGGAGATGAAAATGAGCAGCTCTTC. Its translation is CASRAGDENEQLF.

This clonotype was counted between two and nine times. The chain has TRBV7-2 and TRBJ2-1; TRBD2 is a possible D gene (5 bases). Germline CDR1 is SGHTA and CDR2 is FQGNSA. This CDR3 is 15 amino acids long. Trimming took off 4 bases at V and 2 bases at J, with 12 bases between the two ends. This CDR3 reads CASSSDGNAYNEQFF. DNA of the CDR3: TGTGCCAGCAGCTCGGACGGGAATGCCTACAATGAGCAGTTCTTC. Complete variable domain (other parts from reference TRBV7-2 and TRBJ2-1): GAGVSQSPSNKVTEKGKDVELRCDPISGHTALYWYRQSLGQGLEFLIYFQGNSAPDKSGLPSDRFSAERTGGSVSTLTIQRTQQEDSAVYLCASSSDGNAYNEQFFGPGTRLTVL.

There are many counts of this clonotype. CDR3 DNA: TGTGCCAGCTGCCCCGGGGGTAGCAATCAGCCCCAGCATTTT. Protein sequence: CASCPGGSNQPQHF. This chain uses TRBV12-3 or TRBV12-4 with TRBJ1-5; D might be TRBD1 (5 bases). CDR3 length equals 14 residues. Trimming removed 8 bases at V and 0 bases at J, with 11 bases between.

This clonotype was found many times. J is TRBJ2-7 and V is TRBV5-6; D is unclear. Germline CDR1 and CDR2: SGHDT and YYEEEE. The CDR3 has 12 residues. The V end lost 0 bases, the J end lost 6 bases, and 7 bases lay between the germline ends. The CDR3 spells CASSLVGSEQYF. CDR3 DNA sequence: TGTGCCAGCAGCTTGGTAGGGTCCGAGCAGTACTTC. The variable domain in full, with the rest retrieved from reference TRBV5-6 and TRBJ2-7, is DAGVTQSPTHLIKTRGQQVTLRCSPKSGHDTVSWYQQALGQGPQFIFQYYEEEERQRGNFPDRFSGHQFPNYSSELNVNALLLGDSALYLCASSLVGSEQYFGPGTRLTVT.

This clonotype was found many times. J is TRBJ2-5 and V is TRBV28; the D call may be TRBD1 or TRBD2 (5 bases each). V lost 4 bases and J 7 bases, leaving 22 bases between the germline ends. This CDR3 has 16 amino acids. The germline V gene encodes CDR1 MDHEN and CDR2 SYDVKM. The chain's CDR3 is CASSWSRDGPSGTQYF. The DNA for the CDR3 is TGTGCCAGCAGTTGGTCCCGGGACGGTCCCTCGGGGACCCAGTACTTC.

Concerning this clonotype: A much larger clone lies one base from this, so it may be a read error. V usage is TRBV20-1 and J usage is TRBJ2-1; D gene uncertain. Germline V gene data show CDR1 as DFQATT and CDR2 as SNEGSKA (reference sequence). Trimming left V 7 bases short and J 9 bases short, with 16 bases between. The CDR3 runs 12 residues. In DNA, the CDR3 is TGCAGTGTTCCCTTGCCCTTCGGTGAGCAGTTCTTC. It encodes CSVPLPFGEQFF.

At least ten counts were recorded for this clonotype. This CDR3 is CASNDRTGDGYTF. DNA of the CDR3: TGTGCCAGCAACGACCGCACGGGGGATGGCTACACCTTC. The rearrangement links TRBV28 to TRBJ1-2, with TRBD1 as a possible D gene (5 bases). Germline loops: CDR1 MDHEN, CDR2 SYDVKM. V lost 7 bases to trimming and J lost 6 bases, with 15 bases between them. This CDR3 is built from 13 residues.

This clonotype was recorded many times. This chain connects TRBV5-1 to TRBJ2-1, with D possibly being TRBD2 (5 bases). The CDR3 loop spans 20 amino acids. Germline CDR1 and CDR2: SGHRS and YFSETQ. Trimming took 4 bases from V and 3 from J, leaving 29 bases between them. CDR3 sequence: CASSPGDLRRNIGVYNEQFF. CDR3 in DNA: TGCGCCAGCAGCCCCGGAGATTTAAGGAGGAATATAGGCGTCTACAATGAGCAGTTCTTC.

At least ten counts were recorded for this clonotype. The V and J genes are TRBV14 and TRBJ1-3; 8 nucleotides agree with TRBD1. V gave up 9 bases and J gave up 4 bases; unmatched junction bases: 17. The CDR3 contains 17 residues. The V gene's germline CDR1 is SGHDN and CDR2 FVKESK. The CDR3 DNA reads TGTGCCAGTGCCGACAGGGGCCCATCTCTTATCGGAAACACCATATATTTT. It is translated as CASADRGPSLIGNTIYF.

This clonotype was seen at least ten times. This chain uses TRBV5-1 with TRBJ2-7; D is ambiguous. V was clipped by 5 bases and J by 2 bases, with 11 bases between them. The CDR3 contains 13 residues. Germline V gene sequence: CDR1 SGHRS, CDR2 YFSETQ. CDR3 sequence: CASSQFGAYEQYF. In DNA form, the CDR3 reads TGCGCCAGCAGTCAGTTCGGTGCCTACGAGCAGTACTTC.

This clonotype was recorded many times. This rearrangement joins TRBV3-1 to TRBJ2-2, with 7 bases identical to TRBD1. The length of the CDR3 is 18 residues. V dropped 6 bases and J dropped 2; count of bases not matched to a gene: 15. From germline, CDR1 is LGHDT and CDR2 YNNKEL (reference sequence). The CDR3 coding sequence is TGTGCCAGCAGACCGTATCATGCCGGGACAGATAACACCGGGGAGCTGTTTTTT. Translation gives CASRPYHAGTDNTGELFF.

This clonotype was detected only a few times. The junction does not match germline at one end; this may be a read error. The rearrangement uses TRBV6-5 and TRBJ2-2; 14 bases agree with TRBD2. Per the germline V gene, CDR1 is MNHEY and CDR2 is SVGAGI. This CDR3 comprises 18 residues. The CDR3 DNA follows: TGTGCCAGCAGTCACTCGAGAGCGACTAGCGGGAGGGTCGGGGAGCTGTTTTTT. It codes for CASSHSRATSGRVGELFF.

This clonotype was counted ten times or more. The V call is TRBV20-1, the J call TRBJ2-2, with 12 bases that match TRBD1. Germline V CDR1 and CDR2: DFQATT, SNEGSKA (reference sequence). This CDR3 has 14 residues. V was pared by 3 bases and J by 5 bases, with 1 base of the junction left unmatched. The CDR3 spells CSARGQGATGELFF. CDR3 nucleotide sequence: TGCAGTGCTAGGGGACAGGGGGCAACCGGGGAGCTGTTTTTT.